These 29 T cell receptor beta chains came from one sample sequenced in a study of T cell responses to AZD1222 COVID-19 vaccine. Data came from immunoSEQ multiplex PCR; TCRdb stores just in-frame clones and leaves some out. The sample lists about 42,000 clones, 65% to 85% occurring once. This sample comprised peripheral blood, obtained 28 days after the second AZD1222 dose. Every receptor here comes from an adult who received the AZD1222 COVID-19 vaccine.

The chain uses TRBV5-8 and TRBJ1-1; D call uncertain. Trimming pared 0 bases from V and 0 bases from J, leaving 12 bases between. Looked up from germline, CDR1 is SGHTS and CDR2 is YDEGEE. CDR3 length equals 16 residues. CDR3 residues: CASSLVDLLVNTEAFF. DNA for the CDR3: TGTGCCAGCAGCTTGGTAGACCTGCTGGTGAACACTGAAGCTTTCTTT.

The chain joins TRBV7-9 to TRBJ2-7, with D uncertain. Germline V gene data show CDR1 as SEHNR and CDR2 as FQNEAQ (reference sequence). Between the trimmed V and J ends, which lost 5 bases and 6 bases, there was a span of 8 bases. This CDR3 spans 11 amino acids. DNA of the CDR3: TGTGCCAGCAGCCGGACGGGCGAGCAGTACTTC. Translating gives CASSRTGEQYF.

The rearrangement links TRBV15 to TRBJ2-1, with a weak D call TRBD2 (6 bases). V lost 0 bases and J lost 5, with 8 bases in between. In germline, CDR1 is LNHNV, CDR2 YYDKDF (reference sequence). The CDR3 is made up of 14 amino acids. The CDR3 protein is CATSRDGGNNEQFF. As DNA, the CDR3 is TGTGCCACCAGCAGAGACGGGGGAAACAATGAGCAGTTCTTC.

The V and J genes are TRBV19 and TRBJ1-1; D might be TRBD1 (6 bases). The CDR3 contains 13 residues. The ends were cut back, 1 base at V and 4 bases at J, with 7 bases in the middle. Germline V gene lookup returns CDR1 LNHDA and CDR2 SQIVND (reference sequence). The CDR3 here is CASSIGRGTEAFF. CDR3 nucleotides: TGTGCCAGTAGTATAGGCAGGGGCACTGAAGCTTTCTTT. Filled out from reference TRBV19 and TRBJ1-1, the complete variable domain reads DGGITQSPKYLFRKEGQNVTLSCEQNLNHDAMYWYRQDPGQGLRLIYYSQIVNDFQKGDIAEGYSVSREKKESFPLTVTSAQKNPTAFYLCASSIGRGTEAFFGQGTRLTVV.

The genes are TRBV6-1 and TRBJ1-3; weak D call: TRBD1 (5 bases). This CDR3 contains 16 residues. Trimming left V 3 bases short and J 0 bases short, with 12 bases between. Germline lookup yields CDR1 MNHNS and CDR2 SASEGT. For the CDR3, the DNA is TGTGCCAGCAGTGAGTGGGACCCCAGCTCTGGAAACACCATATATTTT. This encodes CASSEWDPSSGNTIYF.

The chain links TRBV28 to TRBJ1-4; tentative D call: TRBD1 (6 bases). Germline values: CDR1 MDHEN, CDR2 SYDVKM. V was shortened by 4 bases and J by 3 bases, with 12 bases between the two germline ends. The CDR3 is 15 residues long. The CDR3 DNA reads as TGTGCCAGCAGTTCGGCGGGGGCGGCTAATGAAAAACTGTTTTTT. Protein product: CASSSAGAANEKLFF.

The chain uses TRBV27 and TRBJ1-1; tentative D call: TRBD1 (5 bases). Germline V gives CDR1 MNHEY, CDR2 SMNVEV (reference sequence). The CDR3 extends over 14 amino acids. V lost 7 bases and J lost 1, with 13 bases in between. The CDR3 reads CASTSGTRNTEAFF. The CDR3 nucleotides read TGTGCCAGCACCTCAGGGACGAGGAACACTGAAGCTTTCTTT.

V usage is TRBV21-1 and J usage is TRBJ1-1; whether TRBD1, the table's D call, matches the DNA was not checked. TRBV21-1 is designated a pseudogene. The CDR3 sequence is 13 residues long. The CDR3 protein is CASSKAQNTEAFF. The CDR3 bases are TGTGCCAGCAGCAAAGCACAGAACACTGAAGCTTTCTTT.

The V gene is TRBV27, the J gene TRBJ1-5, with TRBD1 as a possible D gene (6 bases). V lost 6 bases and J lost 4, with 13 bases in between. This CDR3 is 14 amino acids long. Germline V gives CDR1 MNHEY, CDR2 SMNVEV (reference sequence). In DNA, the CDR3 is TGTGCCAGCAGAGTAAACAGGGTAAATCAGCCCCAGCATTTT. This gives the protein CASRVNRVNQPQHF.

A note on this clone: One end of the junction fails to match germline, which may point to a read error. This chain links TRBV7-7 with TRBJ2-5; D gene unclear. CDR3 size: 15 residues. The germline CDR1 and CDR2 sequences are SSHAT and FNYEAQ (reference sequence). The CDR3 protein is CASSRAPGVGETQYF. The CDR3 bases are TGTGCTAGCAGCCGAGCGCCAGGTGTAGGGGAGACCCAGTACTTC.

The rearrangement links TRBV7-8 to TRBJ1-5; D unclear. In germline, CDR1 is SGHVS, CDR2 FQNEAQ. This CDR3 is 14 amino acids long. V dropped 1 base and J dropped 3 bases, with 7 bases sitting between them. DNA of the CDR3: TGTGCCAGCAGCTTAGGCGGCCCCAATCAGCCCCAGCATTTT. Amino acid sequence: CASSLGGPNQPQHF. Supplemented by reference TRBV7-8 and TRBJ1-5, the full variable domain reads GAGVSQSPRYKVAKRGQDVALRCDPISGHVSLFWYQQALGQGPEFLTYFQNEAQLDKSGLPSDRFFAERPEGSVSTLKIQRTQQEDSAVYLCASSLGGPNQPQHFGDGTRLSIL.

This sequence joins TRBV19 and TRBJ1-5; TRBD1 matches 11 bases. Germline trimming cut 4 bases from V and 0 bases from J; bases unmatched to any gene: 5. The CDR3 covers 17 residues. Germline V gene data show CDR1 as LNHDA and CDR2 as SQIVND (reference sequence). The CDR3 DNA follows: TGTGCCAGTAGTAGCGGACAGGGGGCTAATAGCAATCAGCCCCAGCATTTT. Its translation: CASSSGQGANSNQPQHF.

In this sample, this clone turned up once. CDR3 protein: CASKLVPGELFF. The DNA for the CDR3 is TGTGCCAGCAAACTAGTGCCCGGGGAGCTGTTTTTT. This chain joins TRBV6-5 and TRBJ2-2, with D perhaps matching TRBD2 (5 bases). Germline CDR1 is MNHEY and CDR2 is SVGAGI. Between the trimmed V and J ends, which lost 7 bases and 6 bases, there was a span of 9 bases. This CDR3 is 12 amino acids long.

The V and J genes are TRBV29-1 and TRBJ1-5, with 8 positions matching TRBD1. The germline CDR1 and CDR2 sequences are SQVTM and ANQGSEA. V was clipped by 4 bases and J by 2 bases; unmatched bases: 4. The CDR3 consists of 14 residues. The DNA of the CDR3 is TGCAGCGTTGCAGGGGGCCGAGGCAATCAGCCCCAGCATTTT. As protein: CSVAGGRGNQPQHF.

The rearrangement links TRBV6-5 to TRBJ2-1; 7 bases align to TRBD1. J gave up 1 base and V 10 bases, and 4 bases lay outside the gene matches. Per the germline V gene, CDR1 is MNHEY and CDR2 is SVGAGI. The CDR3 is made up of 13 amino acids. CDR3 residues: CATGTASYNEQFF. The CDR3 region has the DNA TGTGCCACCGGGACAGCTTCCTACAATGAGCAGTTCTTC.

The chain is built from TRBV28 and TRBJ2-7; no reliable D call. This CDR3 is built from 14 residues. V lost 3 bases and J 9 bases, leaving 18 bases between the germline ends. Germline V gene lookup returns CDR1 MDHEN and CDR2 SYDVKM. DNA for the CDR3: TGTGCCAGCAGTTTGTCCGGAGTCTCAGGTCGGCAGTACTTC. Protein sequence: CASSLSGVSGRQYF.

CDR3 in DNA: TGTGCCAGCAGCAATCATACAGGGAACGGGAGCTATGGCTACACCTTC. It yields the protein CASSNHTGNGSYGYTF. J is TRBJ1-2 and V is TRBV5-8; possibly TRBD1 for D (6 bases). The CDR3 totals 16 residues. The germline V and J ends were trimmed by 4 bases and 4 bases, with 20 bases remaining between them. Germline values: CDR1 SGHTS, CDR2 YDEGEE.

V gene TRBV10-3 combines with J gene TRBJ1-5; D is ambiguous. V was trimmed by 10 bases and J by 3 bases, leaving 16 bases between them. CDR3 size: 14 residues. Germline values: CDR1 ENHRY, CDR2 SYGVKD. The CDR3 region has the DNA TGTGCCACCGGCGGGGTCCGAGACAATCAGCCCCAGCATTTT. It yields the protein CATGGVRDNQPQHF.

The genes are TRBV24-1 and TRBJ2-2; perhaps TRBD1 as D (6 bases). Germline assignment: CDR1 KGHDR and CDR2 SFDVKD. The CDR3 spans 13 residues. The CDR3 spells CACRQANTGELFF. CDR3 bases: TGTGCTTGTAGACAGGCGAACACCGGGGAGCTGTTTTTT.

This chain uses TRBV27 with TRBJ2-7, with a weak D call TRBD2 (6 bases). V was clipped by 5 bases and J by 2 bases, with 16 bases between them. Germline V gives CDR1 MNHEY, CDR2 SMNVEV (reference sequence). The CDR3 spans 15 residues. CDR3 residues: CASSTLGRTTYEQYF. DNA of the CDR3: TGTGCCAGCAGTACGCTCGGGAGAACCACCTACGAGCAGTACTTC.

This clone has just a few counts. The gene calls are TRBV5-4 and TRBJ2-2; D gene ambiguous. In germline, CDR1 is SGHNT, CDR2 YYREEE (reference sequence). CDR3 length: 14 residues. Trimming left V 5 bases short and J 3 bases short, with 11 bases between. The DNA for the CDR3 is TGTGCCAGCAGTTTGCCCATGGACACCGGGGAGCTGTTTTTT. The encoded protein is CASSLPMDTGELFF.

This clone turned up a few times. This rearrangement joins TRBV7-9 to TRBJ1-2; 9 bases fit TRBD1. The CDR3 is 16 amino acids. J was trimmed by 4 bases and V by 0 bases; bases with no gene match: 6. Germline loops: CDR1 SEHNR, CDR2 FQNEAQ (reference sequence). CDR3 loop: CASSLAGTGLGYGYTF. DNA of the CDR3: TGTGCCAGCAGCTTAGCGGGGACAGGGTTGGGCTATGGCTACACCTTC.

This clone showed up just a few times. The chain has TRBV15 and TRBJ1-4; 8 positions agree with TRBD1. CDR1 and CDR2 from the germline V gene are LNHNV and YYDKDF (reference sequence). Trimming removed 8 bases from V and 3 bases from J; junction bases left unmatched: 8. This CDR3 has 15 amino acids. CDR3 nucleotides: TGTGCCACCCAATCAGGGGGCGACCCTAATGAAAAACTGTTTTTT. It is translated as CATQSGGDPNEKLFF.

The CDR3 spells CATQRVMNTEAFF. CDR3 in DNA: TGTGCCACCCAGAGAGTTATGAACACTGAAGCTTTCTTT. The chain employs TRBV6-5 and TRBJ1-1; D unclear. Germline CDR1 is MNHEY and CDR2 is SVGAGI. This CDR3 contains 13 residues. V gave up 10 bases and J gave up 0 bases, with 12 bases separating them.

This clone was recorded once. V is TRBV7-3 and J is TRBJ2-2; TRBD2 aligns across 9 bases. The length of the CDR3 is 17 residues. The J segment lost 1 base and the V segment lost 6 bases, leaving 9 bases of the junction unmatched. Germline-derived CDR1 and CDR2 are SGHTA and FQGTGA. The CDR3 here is CASSPGGAGGNTGELFF. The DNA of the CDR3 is TGTGCCAGCAGTCCCGGTGGAGCGGGGGGGAACACCGGGGAGCTGTTTTTT.

The CDR3 loop reads CASSSTPGYEQYF. DNA for the CDR3: TGTGCCAGCAGCTCCACCCCCGGCTACGAGCAGTACTTC. The chain is built from TRBV7-2 and TRBJ2-7; D ambiguous. The CDR3 consists of 13 residues. The V end lost 4 bases, the J end lost 3 bases, and 10 bases lay between the germline ends. Germline V gene sequence: CDR1 SGHTA, CDR2 FQGNSA. Drawing the rest from reference TRBV7-2 and TRBJ2-7, the complete variable domain is GAGVSQSPSNKVTEKGKDVELRCDPISGHTALYWYRQSLGQGLEFLIYFQGNSAPDKSGLPSDRFSAERTGGSVSTLTIQRTQQEDSAVYLCASSSTPGYEQYFGPGTRLTVT.

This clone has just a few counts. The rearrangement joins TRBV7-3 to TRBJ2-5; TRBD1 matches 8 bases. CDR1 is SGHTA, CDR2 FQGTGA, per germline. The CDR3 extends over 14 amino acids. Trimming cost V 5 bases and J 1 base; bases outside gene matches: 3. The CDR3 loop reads CASSPTGAQETQYF. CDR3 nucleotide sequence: TGTGCCAGCAGCCCGACAGGGGCCCAAGAGACCCAGTACTTC.

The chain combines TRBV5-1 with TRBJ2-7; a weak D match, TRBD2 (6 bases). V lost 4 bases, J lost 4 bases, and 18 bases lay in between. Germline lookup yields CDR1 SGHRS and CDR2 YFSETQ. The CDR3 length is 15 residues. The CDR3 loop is CASSERQGGPYEQYF. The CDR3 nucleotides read TGCGCCAGCAGCGAGCGGCAGGGAGGACCTTACGAGCAGTACTTC.

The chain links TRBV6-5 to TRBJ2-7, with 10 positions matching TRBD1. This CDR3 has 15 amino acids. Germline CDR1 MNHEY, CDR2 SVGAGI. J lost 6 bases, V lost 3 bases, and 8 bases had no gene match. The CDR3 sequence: CASSYSGQGVSEQYF. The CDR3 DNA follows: TGTGCCAGCAGTTATAGTGGACAGGGGGTTTCCGAGCAGTACTTC.